These T cell receptor beta chains were read from a single sample in a study of cytomegalovirus exposure and HLA in healthy donors. Assay: immunoSEQ multiplex PCR; the TCRdb copy retains only in-frame clones and omits some. This sample has 150,000 to 200,000 clones, with 70% to 80% found just once. Sequenced material: PBMCs. Source of these receptors: a woman between 25 and 40 years old in good health and CMV-seropositive. The conserved cysteine and the conserved F or W are not part of the CDR3 here.

cdr3_aa: ASSLASGGSRYGYT
j_call: TRBJ1-2
v_call: TRBV7-9

cdr3_aa: ASSPLAGGLTDTQY
j_call: TRBJ2-3
v_call: TRBV18

cdr3_aa: ASSQDNRGLSPLH
j_call: TRBJ1-6
v_call: TRBV4-3

cdr3_aa: ASSPEGLASRQEF
j_call: TRBJ2-1
v_call: TRBV9

cdr3_aa: ASSPTFSGGAFVAQY
j_call: TRBJ2-3
v_call: TRBV7-6

cdr3_aa: ASYPRVIANTGELF
j_call: TRBJ2-2
v_call: TRBV19

cdr3_aa: ASSVVASGGAETQY
j_call: TRBJ2-5
v_call: TRBV9

cdr3_aa: ASSFVGGGRQNEQY
j_call: TRBJ2-7
v_call: TRBV7-2

cdr3_aa: AGTRDPGNTIY
j_call: TRBJ1-3
v_call: TRBV30

cdr3_aa: ASRERHQGAVGYT
j_call: TRBJ1-2
v_call: TRBV5-5

cdr3_aa: ARSLGGNTQY
j_call: TRBJ2-3
v_call: TRBV5-3

cdr3_aa: ASSGPGTGAYGYT
j_call: TRBJ1-2
v_call: TRBV7-9

cdr3_aa: ATSRERQVNYGYT
j_call: TRBJ1-2
v_call: TRBV15

cdr3_aa: SVEDRRGSTDTQY
j_call: TRBJ2-3
v_call: TRBV29-1

cdr3_aa: ASRGSPYEQY
j_call: TRBJ2-7
v_call: TRBV2

cdr3_aa: ASSFDREDYGYT
j_call: TRBJ1-2
v_call: TRBV6-5

cdr3_aa: ASSLDQRGARGELF
j_call: TRBJ2-2
v_call: TRBV5-1

cdr3_aa: ASSLDEPYEQY
j_call: TRBJ2-7
v_call: TRBV7-9

cdr3_aa: ASSPRRTDTQY
j_call: TRBJ2-3
v_call: TRBV7-2

cdr3_aa: ASSLQTTGLAQSGYTDTQY
j_call: TRBJ2-3
v_call: TRBV27

cdr3_aa: ASSGDRGWTPYGYT
j_call: TRBJ1-2
v_call: TRBV9

cdr3_aa: ASSNRGQGFYEQY
j_call: TRBJ2-7
v_call: TRBV19

cdr3_aa: ASGRGTSPNEQF
j_call: TRBJ2-1
v_call: TRBV7-2

cdr3_aa: ASREGTVSNQPQH
j_call: TRBJ1-5
v_call: TRBV6-1

cdr3_aa: ASSADISFSTDTQY
j_call: TRBJ2-3
v_call: TRBV7-9